This T cell receptor (beta chain) was sequenced in a study of PD-L1 blockade in urothelial cancer (dated by TCRdb to 2015 to 2018). For the study in its entirety: Therapy was started in the mid-2010s for all patients, and atezolizumab 1,200 mg was administered intravenously every 3 weeks. About 90% of the roughly 29 patients were males with bladder-origin urothelial cancer, and about 65% of the roughly 30 reported a prior smoking history. An ECOG performance status of 0 or 1 was recorded for the patients, and 0 to 3 prior chemotherapy regimens had been received by the patients. Blood samples were analyzed 3 weeks after the start of treatment (second dose) and 6 weeks after the start of treatment. Blood samples yielded a median of around 150,000 T cells and roughly 80,000 unique TCRs, with median clonality around 0.084. Somatic, immune and clinical correlates of response to PD-L1 blockade with atezolizumab in urothelial cancer were the focus of an exploratory multi-omic analysis. Pretreatment tumor samples and matched peripheral blood, collected serially before and after atezolizumab treatment, underwent TCR sequencing. Durable clinical benefit was defined as progression-free survival longer than 6 months, and TCR features were also tested against progression-free and overall survival. In the same patients, whole exome sequencing and RNA sequencing of pretreatment tumors were performed in addition to TCR sequencing. Eight to ten patients achieved durable clinical benefit and approximately 20 did not. Approximately 30 patients had pretreatment blood TCR-seq, about 24 had at least one posttreatment blood collection, and about 24 had tumor TCR-seq. Study-wide conclusions, independent of this receptor: Improved progression-free and overall survival was found to be associated with pretreatment peripheral blood TCR clonality below the median. Patients with durable benefit showed greater expansion of tumor-associated TCR clones in peripheral blood 3 weeks after starting treatment (n of about 20, p = 0.022). Because the sample size was small (n of about 29) and many exploratory analyses were performed, the results are intended to be hypothesis-generating.

Each PCR received spiked-in synthetic TCR analog templates so that absolute template abundance could be estimated from read counts. Using the immunoSEQ assay, TCRbeta CDR3 regions were amplified from genomic DNA with bias-controlled V and J gene primers. Sequencing of rearranged TCRbeta segments was done at approximately 20X coverage. Per the source publication's procedure: Sequencing errors were corrected by clustering, and CDR3s were annotated against IMGT so that V, D and J genes could be assigned. Only productive TCRbeta rearrangements were used in downstream analyses, excluding out-of-frame or stop-codon sequences. To compute clonality, Shannon entropy was normalized by the log of the number of unique productive sequences and then subtracted from one. Fisher's exact test with Benjamini-Hochberg correction, using a cutoff of adjusted p below 0.01, was how clones that differed between time points or between blood and tumor were identified. In its TCRdb copy, this immuneACCESS table keeps in-frame sequences only and misses some clones. Where compared with another copy, unresolved V genes explain less than half of these, and the others have no known cause. V, J and clone size are taken as reported in that table, and D and trimming were inferred from the DNA itself. This sample gives approximately 52,000 clones in total; roughly 80% of them show up just once. 3.6% of the sample belongs to the ten largest clones.

A total of 25 to 35 patients with locally advanced or metastatic urothelial carcinoma, treated at Memorial Sloan Kettering on a trial protocol, made up the cohort. Peripheral blood mononuclear cells were collected pretreatment and during treatment, at between 1 and 8 total time points per patient. The Qiagen DNeasy Blood extraction kit was used to purify genomic DNA from total PBMCs and tumor samples. Collected pretreatment and during treatment, PBMCs were isolated and stored as previously described. The count of this clone is one. Its antigen has not been determined. There are no base qualities to consult, and no much larger clone falls within one base. Trimming accounts for 4 bases at V and 5 bases at J, while the number of junction bases matched to no gene is 8. The CDR3, from cysteine to phenylalanine, totals 15 residues. Just the 45-base CDR3 DNA is kept, in frame starting at base 1. CDR1 and CDR2 were assigned from the germline V gene as SGHRS and YFSETQ.

The specimen comprised PBMCs, sampled around atezolizumab (anti-PD-L1) treatment. This receptor was identified in a man aged 65 to 85 with urothelial cancer. The sequence joins TRBV5-1 to TRBJ2-7; TRBD1 fits 11 bases in the junction. The nucleotide sequence reads as follows: TGCGCCAGCAGCCCGGGACAGGGGGGCATGAACGAGCAGTACTTC. This codes for CASSPGQGGMNEQYF.